This is a list of T cell receptor beta chains from one sample in a study of T cells after yellow fever vaccination. TCRdb reprocessed the 5' RACE reads with MiXCR, giving one entry per CDR3 protein. The sample contains 300,000 to 400,000 distinct CDR3 sequences, approximately 12% of which appear only once. This sample comprised CD4+ T cells sorted from PBMCs, obtained 15 days after the yellow fever booster vaccination. These TCRs come from a man aged 18 to 30 who received the YFV17D yellow fever vaccine. CDR3s include the opening cysteine and the closing phenylalanine or tryptophan. The order of the fields is clone size, J gene, D gene, V gene, CDR3 protein, CDR3 DNA. A D gene is named only where the DNA matches it firmly. Expanded clones are given a class, and other clones once, few, many or no size at all.

>NA|TRBJ1-2|NA|TRBV5-1
CASSLAFSNGYTF
TGCGCCAGCAGCTTGGCCTTTTCGAATGGCTACACCTTC
>many|TRBJ2-3|NA|TRBV5-1
CASSLAFSRALEHVANTQYF
TGCGCCAGCAGCTTGGCCTTTTCTCGGGCTTTAGAACACGTAGCAAATACGCAGTATTTT
>NA|TRBJ2-3|TRBD2|TRBV5-6
CASSLNGGAGSRYF
TGTGCCAGCAGCTTGAACGGGGGGGCGGGATCCCGGTATTTT
>many|TRBJ1-1|TRBD1|TRBV5-1
CASSLGTGGVGTEAFF
TGCGCCAGCAGCCTTGGGACAGGGGGCGTCGGCACTGAAGCTTTCTTT
>many|TRBJ2-1|TRBD2|TRBV20-1
CSASGGGEQFF
TGCAGTGCTAGCGGGGGGGGTGAGCAGTTCTTC
>few|TRBJ2-3|NA|TRBV4-3
CASSRAGRTSGDTQYF
TGCGCCAGCAGCCGGGCAGGGAGGACCTCGGGAGATACGCAGTATTTT
>NA|TRBJ2-3|NA|TRBV7-6
CASSLRGSRTDTQYF
TGTGCCAGCAGCCTCCGAGGGTCGCGCACAGATACGCAGTATTTT
>many|TRBJ1-1|NA|TRBV12-3/TRBV12-4
CASTRNTEAFF
TGTGCCAGCACCAGGAACACTGAAGCTTTCTTT
>NA|TRBJ1-3|NA|TRBV7-2
CASSLVPTSSGNTIYF
TGTGCCAGCAGCTTAGTACCTACGAGCTCTGGAAACACCATATATTTT
>NA|TRBJ2-3|TRBD1|TRBV11-2
CASSFGQGGTDTQYF
TGTGCCAGCAGCTTCGGACAGGGAGGCACAGATACGCAGTATTTT
>NA|TRBJ2-5|NA|TRBV5-1
CASSLRVQETQYF
TGCGCCAGCAGCTTGAGGGTTCAAGAGACCCAGTACTTC
>NA|TRBJ2-5|TRBD1|TRBV27
CASSSLGTGYETQYF
TGTGCCAGCAGTTCCCTCGGGACAGGGTACGAGACCCAGTACTTC
>few|TRBJ1-2|TRBD1|TRBV20-1
CSALGQADSNYGYTF
TGCAGTGCCCTGGGACAGGCCGATTCTAACTATGGCTACACCTTC
>NA|TRBJ1-1|NA|TRBV24-1
CAIMPGRERNTEAFF
TGTGCCATAATGCCGGGTCGAGAGAGGAACACTGAAGCTTTCTTT
>few|TRBJ2-5|NA|TRBV5-1
CASSPRPEDPGGTQYF
TGCGCCAGCAGCCCCCGCCCGGAGGATCCTGGGGGGACCCAGTACTTC
>few|TRBJ1-5|NA|TRBV12-3/TRBV12-4
CASSAVSNQPQHF
TGTGCCAGCAGTGCAGTAAGCAATCAGCCCCAGCATTTT
>many|TRBJ1-6|NA|TRBV13
CASSNTGNSPLHF
TGTGCCAGCAGTAACACAGGGAATTCACCCCTCCACTTT
>NA|TRBJ2-3|NA|TRBV29-1
CSVARQLTDTQYF
TGCAGCGTTGCGAGACAGCTCACAGATACGCAGTATTTT
>few|TRBJ2-1|TRBD1|TRBV15
CATSRVRPGGFNEQFF
TGTGCCACCAGCAGAGTTAGGCCAGGGGGATTCAATGAGCAGTTCTTC
>few|TRBJ2-1|NA|TRBV7-9
CASALSRTEPQFF
TGTGCCAGTGCACTTTCTCGGACAGAGCCCCAGTTCTTC
>many|TRBJ1-6|NA|TRBV12-3/TRBV12-4
CASSSTRTPLHF
TGTGCCAGCAGCTCGACACGGACACCCCTCCACTTT
>NA|TRBJ2-3|NA|TRBV29-1
CSHGTQNTDTQYF
TGCAGCCACGGGACTCAAAACACAGATACGCAGTATTTT
>many|TRBJ1-2|TRBD1|TRBV4-1
CASSQGTGGAGYGYTF
TGCGCCAGCAGCCAAGGAACAGGGGGCGCCGGCTATGGCTACACCTTC
>few|TRBJ1-2|NA|TRBV4-2
CASSQYENNQGSGYTF
TGTGCCAGCAGCCAATACGAAAACAATCAGGGATCTGGCTACACCTTC
>few|TRBJ2-5|TRBD1|TRBV2
CASSANRDREDF
TGTGCCAGCAGTGCGAACCGGGACAGGGAGGACTTC
>NA|TRBJ1-1|TRBD1|TRBV2
CASAGQERAFF
TGTGCCAGCGCCGGACAGGAACGAGCTTTCTTT
>many|TRBJ1-1|NA|TRBV5-6
CASSVTPPGTTEAFF
TGTGCCAGCAGCGTTACCCCTCCCGGGACTACTGAAGCTTTCTTT
>few|TRBJ1-5|NA|TRBV7-2
CASSPGIGAQPQHF
TGTGCCAGCAGCCCCGGTATCGGGGCTCAGCCCCAGCATTTT
>many|TRBJ2-2|NA|TRBV6-2/TRBV6-3
CASSHRVSGELFF
TGTGCCAGCAGTCACAGGGTCTCCGGGGAGCTGTTTTTT
>many|TRBJ2-1|NA|TRBV7-3
CASSLNPGGIEQFF
TGTGCCAGCAGCTTAAATCCGGGGGGCATTGAGCAGTTCTTC
>NA|TRBJ2-5|NA|TRBV2
CASNEMGGGQETQYF
TGTGCCAGCAACGAGATGGGGGGAGGCCAAGAGACCCAGTACTTC
>NA|TRBJ2-6|NA|TRBV7-2
CATLPAPGRTGANVLTF
TGTGCCACGCTCCCCGCCCCAGGACGTACTGGGGCCAACGTCCTGACTTTC
>few|TRBJ2-5|TRBD1|TRBV12-3/TRBV12-4
CASSFRGLIETQYF
TGTGCCAGCAGTTTTAGGGGGCTGATTGAGACCCAGTACTTC
>NA|TRBJ2-3|TRBD2|TRBV5-5
CASSARLASRTDTQYF
TGTGCCAGCAGCGCTAGACTAGCGAGTCGCACAGATACGCAGTATTTT
>many|TRBJ1-5|TRBD1|TRBV2
CASSSGTTGHQPQHF
TGTGCCAGCAGTTCCGGGACGACAGGGCATCAGCCCCAGCATTTT
>few|TRBJ2-5|NA|TRBV19
CASSKLWLYQETQYF
TGTGCCAGCTCAAAATTGTGGCTGTACCAAGAGACCCAGTACTTC
>many|TRBJ1-5|NA|TRBV4-3
CASSRGGVGQPQHF
TGCGCCAGCAGCCGCGGTGGGGTCGGTCAGCCCCAGCATTTT
>NA|TRBJ2-5|TRBD1|TRBV11-2
CASSFGTGGAETQYF
TGTGCCAGCAGCTTCGGGACAGGGGGCGCTGAGACCCAGTACTTC
>NA|TRBJ1-1|TRBD1|TRBV6-2/TRBV6-3
CASSYGGTGEAEAFF
TGTGCCAGCAGTTACGGTGGGACAGGGGAAGCTGAAGCTTTCTTT
>NA|TRBJ1-5|NA|TRBV9
CASSLLSGGQPQHF
TGTGCCAGCAGCCTACTCTCGGGGGGTCAGCCCCAGCATTTT
>few|TRBJ2-5|TRBD2|TRBV4-2
CASSLSPLAGGGETQYF
TGTGCCAGCAGCCTATCCCCACTAGCGGGGGGAGGGGAGACCCAGTACTTC
>few|TRBJ2-1|NA|TRBV7-9
CASSLLTGPYNEQFF
TGTGCCAGCAGCTTACTCACGGGCCCCTACAATGAGCAGTTCTTC
>many|TRBJ2-7|NA|TRBV10-2
CASRMAGASYEQYF
TGCGCCAGCAGGATGGCGGGGGCCTCCTACGAGCAGTACTTC
>few|TRBJ2-5|NA|TRBV21-1
CASSKAGLAGGWETQYF
TGTGCCAGCAGCAAAGCCGGGCTAGCGGGGGGTTGGGAGACCCAGTACTTC
>many|TRBJ2-3|TRBD2|TRBV7-8
CASSYPLLAGATDTQYF
TGTGCCAGCAGCTACCCCCTACTAGCGGGGGCCACAGATACGCAGTATTTT